This T cell receptor beta chain was profiled in a study of blood T cell repertoires in COVID-19. Study-level information: Collection of acute and convalescent COVID-19 samples took place in the United States, Italy and Spain. In each case, the material was cDNA or gDNA derived from T cells, B-cell-depleted T cells, or PBMCs.

As originally analysed: Using reference gene primer amplification, nucleated cell counts were estimated. TCRdb's copy holds only in-frame clones and misses some; the assay was immunoSEQ multiplex PCR. V, J and clone size are those of that table, while D and trimming were read from the DNA. In the table there are 75,000 to 90,000 clones, 85% of which are singletons. Germline V lookup: CDR1 SGHNT, CDR2 YYREEE (reference sequence). The V gene end was trimmed by 0 bases and the J gene end by 4 bases; junction bases not matched to a gene: 2. CDR3 size: 14 residues. Sequenced: peripheral blood. The chain links TRBV5-4 to TRBJ1-1, with 8 bases lining up with TRBD1. The TCR comes from a man older than 75 with active or convalescent COVID-19. CDR3: CASSLGTGPTEAFF. The CDR3 DNA reads TGTGCCAGCAGCTTGGGGACAGGGCCCACTGAAGCTTTCTTT. The complete variable domain, with remaining parts taken from reference TRBV5-4 and TRBJ1-1, reads ETGVTQSPTHLIKTRGQQVTLRCSSQSGHNTVSWYQQALGQGPQFIFQYYREEENGRGNFPPRFSGLQFPNYSSELNVNALELDDSALYLCASSLGTGPTEAFFGQGTRLTVV.